This section outlines one T cell receptor beta chain sequence together with its context. The specificity of this receptor is unknown. Within one base of it there is no much larger clone, and no base qualities were kept. In light of the paper, this sample's treatment or condition label describes: randomized to nivolumab then ipilimumab (arm A) or the reverse (arm B). None of the patients in the trial had previously been given DNA-damaging chemotherapy. Samples came from patients with melanoma in CheckMate 064, a randomized, open-label phase II trial of sequential checkpoint blockade. Tumor TCR sequencing used genomic DNA from formalin-fixed paraffin-embedded (FFPE) tissue samples. This specimen comes from a study of sequential checkpoint blockade in melanoma (dated 2019 in TCRdb). Looking at the study overall: Using 1:1 randomization, the trial assigned patients either to first-line nivolumab followed by ipilimumab (arm A) or to ipilimumab followed by nivolumab (arm B). DNA from around 96 pretreatment melanoma tumor samples was subjected to TCRbeta immunosequencing. For about 22 patients, matched tumor biopsies were obtained before treatment and at week 13, following single-agent nivolumab (arm A) or ipilimumab (arm B). Maintenance nivolumab was given following each of the two trial sequences. In around 80% of the matched pre- and post-treatment tumor biopsy pairs, both biopsies came from the same lesion.

Paper-wide results and their limitations: Tumor T-cell fraction and clonality were correlated with PD-L1 staining and CD8+ T-cell counts, but not with mutational load. Patients whose tumor T-cell fraction and clonality increased by week 13 were about 30 times more likely to achieve clinical benefit. Among patients in arm A, the nivolumab-first arm, pretreatment tumor TIL clonality was associated with response (P = .04). Small sample sizes and reduced statistical power limited the within-arm analyses of tumor T-cell fraction. Validation of the response-prediction model combining TCR metrics and mutation burden is needed in larger, independent patient cohorts.

TCRbeta CDR3 regions were immunosequenced from genomic DNA with the immunoSEQ Assay. Before high-throughput sequencing, genomic DNA was amplified using bias-controlled multiplex PCR. Per the authors' processing: To quantify the absolute abundance of each unique TCRbeta CDR3 region, the sequences were collapsed and filtered. Clonality was defined as 1 minus Pielou's evenness and was calculated using productive rearrangements only. Tumor T-cell fraction was calculated by normalizing TCRbeta template counts to usable DNA, which was estimated from several housekeeping genes. A previously published method was used to identify clones with significantly greater frequencies in on-treatment samples than in baseline samples. TCRdb retrieved this table from immuneACCESS and kept in-frame rearrangements only. Not all clones are present; in checked studies, unresolved V genes account for under half, and no reason is known for the remainder. That table gives V, J and clone size, and the DNA gave D and trimming. The table for this sample lists about 6,600 clones; under 25% of them were counted only once. The top ten clones comprise 16% of the sample.

Including the terminal cysteine and phenylalanine, the CDR3 comprises 14 residues. The sequence is cut down to CDR3 DNA, 42 bases in frame from base 1. Per the germline V gene (reference sequence), LNHDA is the CDR1 and SQIVND is the CDR2. V has 4 bases trimmed and J has 7 bases trimmed; junction bases matching no gene number 4. This TCR was recovered from a human donor with melanoma. The sequence links TRBV19 to TRBJ1-6; 7 central nucleotides agree with TRBD1. The sample in question was tumor tissue (inferred from file names), obtained from a patient given nivolumab and ipilimumab in sequence. This receptor has the CDR3 CASSTWDRNSPLHF. The nucleotide sequence is TGTGCCAGTAGTACTTGGGACAGAAATTCACCCCTCCACTTT.